This entry is about one TCR beta chain. No antigen is known for it. This PCR relied on a set of 60 Vbeta primers and 13 Jbeta primers. Sequencing was performed with immunoSEQ multiplex PCR; in TCRdb, only in-frame clones are kept and a portion is missing. The sample has approximately 150,000 clones; about 83% are singletons. This entry comes from a study of cytomegalovirus exposure and HLA in healthy donors. The donors comprised healthy bone marrow donors. The length of the CDR3 is 14 residues. With V trimmed by 0 bases and J by 14 bases, 5 bases remained unmatched. Germline CDR1 is WNHNN and CDR2 is SYGVQD (reference sequence). Study-wide results and caveats: Apart from CMV serostatus, no immune exposure information was available.

The sample consisted of PBMCs. This sequence joins TRBV10-1 and TRBJ2-1; 12 positions agree with TRBD2. The receptor comes from a woman in her thirties in good health and CMV-seronegative. CDR3 loop: CASSESLAGGQEFF. In nucleotides, the CDR3 is TGCGCCAGCAGTGAGTCTCTAGCGGGGGGGCAGGAGTTCTTC.